This T cell receptor (beta chain) comes out of a study of identical twins. TCRdb reprocessed the 5' RACE reads with MiXCR, giving one entry per CDR3 protein. The sample consists of 350,000 to 600,000 distinct CDR3 sequences, 12% to 15% of them appearing once. Trimming stripped 5 bases from V and 8 bases from J, with 13 bases between. The CDR3 runs 13 residues. Germline CDR1 reads LGHNA; CDR2 reads YNFKEQ. This sample was shared with a second study, whose subject was yellow fever vaccine responses in identical twins.

Sequences were obtained from CD4+ T cells sorted from blood. V is TRBV4-2 and J is TRBJ2-1; perhaps TRBD1 as D (6 bases). The sequence derives from a woman under 30 in good health. Written as DNA, the CDR3 is TGTGCCAGCAGCAAGGGGGTTAGGGATGAGCAGTTCTTC. It specifies CASSKGVRDEQFF.